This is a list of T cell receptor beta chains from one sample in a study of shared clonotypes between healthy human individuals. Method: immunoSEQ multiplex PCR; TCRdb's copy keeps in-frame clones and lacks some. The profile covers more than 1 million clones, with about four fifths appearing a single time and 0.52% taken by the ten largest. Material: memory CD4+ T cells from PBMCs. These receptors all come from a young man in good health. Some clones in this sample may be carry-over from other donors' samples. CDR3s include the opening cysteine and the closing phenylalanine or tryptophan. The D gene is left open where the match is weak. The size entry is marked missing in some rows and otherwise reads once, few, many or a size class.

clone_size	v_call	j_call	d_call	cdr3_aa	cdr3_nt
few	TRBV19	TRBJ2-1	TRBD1	CASSMGQGAYDEQFF	TGTGCCAGTAGTATGGGACAGGGGGCATACGATGAGCAGTTCTTC
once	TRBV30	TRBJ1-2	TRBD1	CAWGGTGGTHYGYTF	TGTGCCTGGGGCGGGACAGGGGGCACCCACTATGGCTACACCTTC
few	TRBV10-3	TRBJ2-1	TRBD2	CAIRLGVAGGADEQFF	TGTGCCATCAGATTGGGGGTAGCGGGAGGGGCAGATGAGCAGTTCTTC
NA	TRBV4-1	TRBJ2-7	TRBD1	CASSSPSGTGTYEQYF	TGCGCCAGCAGCTCGCCATCCGGGACAGGAACCTACGAGCAGTACTTC
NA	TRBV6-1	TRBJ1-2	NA	CASSERTNYGYTF	TGTGCCAGCAGTGAAAGGACAAATTATGGCTACACCTTC
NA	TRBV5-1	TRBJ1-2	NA	CASSLHGANYGYTF	TGCGCCAGCAGCTTACACGGAGCTAACTATGGCTACACCTTC
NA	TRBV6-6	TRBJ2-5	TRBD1	CASSYPRTGKETQYF	TGTGCCAGCAGTTACCCCAGGACAGGGAAAGAGACCCAGTACTTC
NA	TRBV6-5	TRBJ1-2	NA	CASSPRVNYGYTF	TGTGCCAGCAGTCCGCGGGTTAACTATGGCTACACCTTC
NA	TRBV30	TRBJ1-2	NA	CAGSQATLYGYTF	TGTGCCGGGAGCCAGGCGACCCTCTATGGCTACACCTTC
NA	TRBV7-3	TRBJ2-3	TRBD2	CASSLSLAASTDTQYF	TGTGCCAGCAGCTTAAGCCTAGCGGCTAGCACAGATACGCAGTATTTT
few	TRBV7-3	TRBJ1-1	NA	CASSTRRTTEAFF	TGTGCCAGCAGCACCCGCCGGACCACTGAAGCTTTCTTT
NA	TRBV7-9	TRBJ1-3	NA	CASSTTGGTGNTIYF	TGTGCCAGCAGCACTACGGGGGGTACAGGAAACACCATATATTTT
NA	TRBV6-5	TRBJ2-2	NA	CASSQKKRLTGELFF	TGTGCCAGCAGCCAAAAAAAAAGACTGACAGGGGAGCTGTTTTTT
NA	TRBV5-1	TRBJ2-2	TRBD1	CASRDRDPGELFF	TGCGCCAGCCGGGACAGGGATCCCGGGGAGCTGTTTTTT
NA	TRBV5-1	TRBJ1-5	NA	CASTAEGHRIGQPQHF	TGCGCCAGCACCGCTGAGGGACACAGGATCGGACAGCCCCAGCATTTT
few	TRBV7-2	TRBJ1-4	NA	CASSPVGSREKLFF	TGTGCCAGCAGCCCCGTCGGGTCGAGGGAAAAACTGTTTTTT
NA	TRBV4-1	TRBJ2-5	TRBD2	CASSQAPEGPRGDQYF	TGCGCCAGCAGCCAAGCGCCCGAGGGGCCGCGGGGGGACCAGTACTTC
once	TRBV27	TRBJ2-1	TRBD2	CASSSGLAYNEQFF	TGTGCCAGCAGTTCGGGACTAGCCTACAATGAGCAGTTCTTC
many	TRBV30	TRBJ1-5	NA	CAWSVKGNQPQHF	TGTGCCTGGAGTGTCAAGGGCAATCAGCCCCAGCATTTT
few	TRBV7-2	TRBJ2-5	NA	CASSFSGTETQYF	TGTGCCAGCAGCTTTTCAGGGACGGAGACCCAGTACTTC
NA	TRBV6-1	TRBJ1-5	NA	CASSGLAPNQPQHF	TGTGCCAGCAGTGGGCTGGCGCCGAATCAGCCCCAGCATTTT
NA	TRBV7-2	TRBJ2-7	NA	CASSPVGPYEQYF	TGTGCCAGCAGCCCCGTGGGGCCCTACGAGCAGTACTTC
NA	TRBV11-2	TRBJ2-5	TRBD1	CASSLLGQGIETQYF	TGTGCCAGCAGCTTACTGGGACAGGGGATCGAGACCCAGTACTTC
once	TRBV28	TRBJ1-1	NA	CASRPPGPGTEAFF	TGTGCCAGCAGGCCACCGGGCCCGGGCACTGAAGCTTTCTTT
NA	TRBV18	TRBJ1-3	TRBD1	CASSLTGDSGNTIYF	TGTGCCAGCTCACTTACAGGGGACTCTGGAAACACCATATATTTT
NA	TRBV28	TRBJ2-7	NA	CASTTGARVGHEQYF	TGTGCCAGCACCACGGGGGCCAGGGTTGGCCACGAGCAGTACTTC
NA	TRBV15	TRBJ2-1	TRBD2	CAVRGEREYNEQFF	TGTGCCGTCCGGGGGGAGCGGGAGTACAATGAGCAGTTCTTC
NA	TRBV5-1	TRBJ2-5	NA	CATGVSPQETQYF	TGCGCCACCGGGGTCTCCCCCCAAGAGACCCAGTACTTC
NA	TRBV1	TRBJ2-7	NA	CTRPAGTVSYEQYF	TGCACCAGACCAGCCGGGACAGTTTCCTACGAGCAGTACTTC
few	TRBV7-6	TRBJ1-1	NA	CASSFTNTEAFF	TGTGCCAGCAGCTTTACGAACACTGAAGCTTTCTTT
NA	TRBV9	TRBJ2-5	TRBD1	CASSARQGLETQYF	TGTGCCAGCAGCGCGAGACAGGGATTGGAGACCCAGTACTTC
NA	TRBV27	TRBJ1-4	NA	CASSPREVGKLFF	TGTGCCAGCAGTCCCCGTGAAGTCGGGAAACTGTTTTTT
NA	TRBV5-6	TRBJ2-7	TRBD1	CASSADRATYEQYF	TGTGCCAGCAGCGCCGACAGGGCTACCTACGAGCAGTACTTC
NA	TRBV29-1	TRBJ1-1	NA	CSVEDKNTEAFF	TGCAGCGTTGAGGACAAGAACACTGAAGCTTTCTTT
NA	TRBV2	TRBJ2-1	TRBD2	CASTGGRIDEQFF	TGTGCCAGCACAGGCGGGAGGATCGATGAGCAGTTCTTC
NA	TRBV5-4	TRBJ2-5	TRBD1	CATKQGTTLLQETQYF	TGTGCCACTAAACAGGGGACCACTCTCCTCCAAGAGACCCAGTACTTC
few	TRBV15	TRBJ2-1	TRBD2	CATSREAGTSGSNEQFF	TGTGCCACCAGCAGAGAGGCCGGGACTAGCGGGAGCAATGAGCAGTTCTTC
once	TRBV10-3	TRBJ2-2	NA	CAISEAGLNTGELFF	TGTGCCATCAGTGAGGCAGGGTTGAACACCGGGGAGCTGTTTTTT
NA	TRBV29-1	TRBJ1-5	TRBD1	CSVSHAGGEQPQHF	TGCAGCGTTAGCCATGCAGGGGGGGAGCAGCCCCAGCATTTT
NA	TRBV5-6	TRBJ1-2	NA	CASSRWEVGDYGYTF	TGTGCCAGCAGCCGGTGGGAGGTGGGAGACTATGGCTACACCTTC
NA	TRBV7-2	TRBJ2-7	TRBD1	CASSLRRGQGDSRSYEQYF	TGTGCCAGCAGTCTACGCAGGGGGCAAGGGGACTCGCGATCTTACGAGCAGTACTTC
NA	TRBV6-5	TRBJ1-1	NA	CALRDFSPEAFF	TGTGCCTTACGGGACTTTTCCCCTGAAGCTTTCTTT
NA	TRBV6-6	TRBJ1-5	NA	CASSYPTSNQPQHF	TGTGCCAGCAGTTACCCCACCAGCAATCAGCCCCAGCATTTT
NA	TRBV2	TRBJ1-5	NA	CASSGLWENQPQHF	TGTGCCAGCAGTGGGTTGTGGGAGAATCAGCCCCAGCATTTT
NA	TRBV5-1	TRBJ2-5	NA	CASSPEPGHSGETQYF	TGCGCCAGCAGCCCCGAGCCGGGACATAGTGGGGAGACCCAGTACTTC
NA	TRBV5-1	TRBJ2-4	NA	CASSSGMAKNIQYF	TGCGCCAGCAGCTCTGGGATGGCCAAAAACATTCAGTACTTC
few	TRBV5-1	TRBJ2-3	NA	CASSGGSSDTQYF	TGCGCCAGCAGCGGAGGGAGTTCCGATACGCAGTATTTT
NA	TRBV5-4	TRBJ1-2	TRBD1	CASSLNSGQGYGYTF	TGTGCCAGCAGCTTGAATTCGGGACAGGGCTATGGCTACACCTTC
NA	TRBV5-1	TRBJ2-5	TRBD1	CASSEQPGQQETQYF	TGCGCCAGCAGCGAGCAACCGGGACAGCAAGAGACCCAGTACTTC
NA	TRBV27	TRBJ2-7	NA	CASSLKGYYEQYF	TGTGCCAGCAGTTTAAAGGGGTACTACGAGCAGTACTTC
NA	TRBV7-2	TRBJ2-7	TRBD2	CASSLGPGTRPSEQYF	TGTGCCAGCAGCTTAGGGCCCGGGACTAGACCTTCGGAGCAGTACTTC
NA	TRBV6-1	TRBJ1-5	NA	CASSELWLQPQHF	TGTGCCAGCAGTGAACTGTGGCTGCAGCCCCAGCATTTT
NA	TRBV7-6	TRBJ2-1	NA	CASSLNAYEQFF	TGTGCCAGCAGCTTAAATGCATATGAGCAGTTCTTC
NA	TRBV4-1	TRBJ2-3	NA	CASSSGMQDSTDTQYF	TGCGCCAGCAGCTCAGGGATGCAGGACAGCACAGATACGCAGTATTTT
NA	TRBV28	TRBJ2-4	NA	CASSPTGFRGIQYF	TGTGCCAGCAGTCCAACAGGGTTTCGGGGCATTCAGTACTTC
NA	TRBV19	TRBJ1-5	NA	CASSALQGSNQPQHF	TGTGCCAGTAGTGCCTTACAGGGTAGCAATCAGCCCCAGCATTTT
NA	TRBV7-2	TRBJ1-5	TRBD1	CASSGSQGYQPQHF	TGTGCCAGCAGCGGATCACAGGGGTATCAGCCCCAGCATTTT